One T cell receptor beta chain is described in this entry. The target antigen is unknown. The CDR3 covers 16 residues. Germline CDR1 LNHDA, CDR2 SQIVND (reference sequence). V lost 7 bases to trimming and J lost 0 bases; unmatched junction nucleotides: 7. These data originate in a study of shared clonotypes between healthy human individuals. Across the whole study: Three CD4 naive, three CD4 memory, two CD8 naive and one CD8 memory plate were used per donor. Study-level findings and limits: Sequencing depth was expected to influence donor clonotype sharing. Clonotypes that were shared across a few donors made up roughly 5.2% of naive CD4 clonotypes. The study generally estimated greater richness for naive than memory subsets.

Produced via immunoSEQ multiplex PCR; TCRdb's table is partial and in-frame only. The sample has 230,000 or so clones; under 80% are singletons. Sequencing used memory CD4+ T cells sorted from blood. Specified subset: CD45RA-negative fraction. This TCR was sampled from a man aged 25-45 years in good health. The chain links TRBV19 to TRBJ2-2, with 8 bases matching TRBD2. The CDR3 reads CASTIGGATNTGELFF. DNA of the CDR3: TGTGCCAGTACCATCGGGGGGGCGACGAACACCGGGGAGCTGTTTTTT.